This T cell receptor beta chain was identified in a study of metastatic and nonmetastatic thyroid tumors. For the study at large: Malignant and benign thyroid patients had repertoires compared in peripheral blood and tumor or nodule tissue.

TCRdb re-clonotyped the PCR reads via MiXCR. The sample consists of roughly 17,000 clones, roughly 26% of them appearing once. The ends were cut back, 5 bases at V and 3 bases at J, with 8 bases in the middle. The CDR3 covers 12 residues. Among the patients, none had received any treatment before thyroid surgery. J is TRBJ2-7 and V is TRBV12-3 or TRBV12-4, with D possibly matching TRBD1 (5 bases). Sequenced material: tumor tissue. The receptor was derived from a male donor with papillary thyroid cancer or a benign thyroid nodule (not recorded which). Some clones in this sample may be carry-over from other donors' samples. The CDR3 protein is CASSGDSYEQYF. The CDR3 DNA is TGTGCCAGCAGTGGAGACAGCTACGAGCAGTACTTC.